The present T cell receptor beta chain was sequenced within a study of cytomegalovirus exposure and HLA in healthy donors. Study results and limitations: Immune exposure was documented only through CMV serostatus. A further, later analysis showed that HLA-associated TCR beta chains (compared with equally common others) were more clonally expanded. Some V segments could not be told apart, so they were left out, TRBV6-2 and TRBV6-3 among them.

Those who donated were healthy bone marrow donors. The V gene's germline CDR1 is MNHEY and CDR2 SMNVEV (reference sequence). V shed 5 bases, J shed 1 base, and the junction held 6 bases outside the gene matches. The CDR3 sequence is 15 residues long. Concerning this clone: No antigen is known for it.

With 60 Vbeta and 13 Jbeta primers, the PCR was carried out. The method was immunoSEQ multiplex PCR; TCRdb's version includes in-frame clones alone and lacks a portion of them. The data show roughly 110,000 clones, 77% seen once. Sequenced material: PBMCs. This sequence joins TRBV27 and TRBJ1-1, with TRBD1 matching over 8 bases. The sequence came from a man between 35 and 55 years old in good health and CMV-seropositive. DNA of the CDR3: TGTGCCAGCAGTCCGGACAGGGTGGAGAACACTGAAGCTTTCTTT. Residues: CASSPDRVENTEAFF.